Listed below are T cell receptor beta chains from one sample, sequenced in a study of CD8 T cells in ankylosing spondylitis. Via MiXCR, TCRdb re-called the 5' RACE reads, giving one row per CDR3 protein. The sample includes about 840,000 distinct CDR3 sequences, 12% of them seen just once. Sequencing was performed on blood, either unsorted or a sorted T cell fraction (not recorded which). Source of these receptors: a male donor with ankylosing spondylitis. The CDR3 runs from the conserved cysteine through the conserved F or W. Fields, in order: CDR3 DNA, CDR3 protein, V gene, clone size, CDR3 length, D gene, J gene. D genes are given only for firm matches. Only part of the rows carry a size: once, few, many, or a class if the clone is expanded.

TGTGCCAGCAGTTTGGGACGGGTTTGGGTGGGTGATGAAAAACTGTTTTTT	CASSLGRVWVGDEKLFF	TRBV28	NA	17	NA	TRBJ1-4
TGTGCCAGCAGTTTTCGGAGGACGGAGCCCTGGGTACATGAGCAGTTCTTC	CASSFRRTEPWVHEQFF	TRBV6-5	few	17	NA	TRBJ2-1
TGCAGTGCCGGTTGGGCAGGGGGGAACTATGGCTACACCTTC	CSAGWAGGNYGYTF	TRBV20-1	NA	14	TRBD1	TRBJ1-2
TGTGCCAGCAGCCGAGCTGCCGGGACAAATTACAATGAGCAGTTCTTC	CASSRAAGTNYNEQFF	TRBV7-2	NA	16	NA	TRBJ2-1
TGCGCCAGCAGCTTGACGGGGTACGTGACTAATGAAAAACTGTTTTTT	CASSLTGYVTNEKLFF	TRBV5-1	NA	16	NA	TRBJ1-4
TGCGCCAGCAGCGGAGCGCCTCACATCACAGATACGCAGTATTTT	CASSGAPHITDTQYF	TRBV5-1	many	15	NA	TRBJ2-3
TGTGCCAGCAGCCGCTCACAGGGAATATCCTACGAGCAGTACTTC	CASSRSQGISYEQYF	TRBV16	NA	15	NA	TRBJ2-7
TGTGCCAGCAGCCAGGGTGGAGCTGGCCCCTCCTACGAGCAGTACTTC	CASSQGGAGPSYEQYF	TRBV4-2	few	16	NA	TRBJ2-7
TGTGCCACCAGTGACCCGGGGTGGAATCAGCCCCAGCATTTT	CATSDPGWNQPQHF	TRBV24-1	NA	14	NA	TRBJ1-5
TGTGCCAGCAGCTTAACATGGGGTCAGGGGCCCATGAACACTGAAGCTTTCTTT	CASSLTWGQGPMNTEAFF	TRBV11-2	few	18	NA	TRBJ1-1
TGTGCCACCAGCCTGGGCCAATTTAACTATGGCTACACCTTC	CATSLGQFNYGYTF	TRBV15	few	14	NA	TRBJ1-2
TGTGCCAGCAGCTTAGAAGGAGGGGCAGTCTCACCCCTCCACTTT	CASSLEGGAVSPLHF	TRBV7-3	NA	15	NA	TRBJ1-6
TGCAGTGCTAGAATGACTAGAGGGATACCCGATGAGCAGTTCTTC	CSARMTRGIPDEQFF	TRBV20-1	NA	15	NA	TRBJ2-1
TGTGCCAGCAGCGTAAGCGAGGTGGGGTACGAGCAGTACTTC	CASSVSEVGYEQYF	TRBV9	few	14	NA	TRBJ2-7
TGCAGTGCTGGGACTAGCGTCCTAATAAGTAGGAATGAGCAGTTCTTC	CSAGTSVLISRNEQFF	TRBV20-1	NA	16	TRBD2	TRBJ2-1
TGCGCCAGCACGAGGGGGAATGGGGCCAACGTCCTGACTTTC	CASTRGNGANVLTF	TRBV5-1	NA	14	NA	TRBJ2-6
TGCAGCGTTCGCCGGGACAGCGCCTACGAGCAGTACTTC	CSVRRDSAYEQYF	TRBV29-1	many	13	TRBD1	TRBJ2-7
TGCAGTGCTAGAGGTTCCGGGACTAGCGGGAGTAGAGGAGGGCAGTTCTTC	CSARGSGTSGSRGGQFF	TRBV20-1	many	17	TRBD2	TRBJ2-1
TGTGCCAGCAGCGTAGGACAGGGTGCCTACTACGAGCAGTACTTC	CASSVGQGAYYEQYF	TRBV7-2	many	15	TRBD1	TRBJ2-7
TGCGCCAGCAGCTACCGTGTGGGGGGCAACACTGAAGCTTTCTTT	CASSYRVGGNTEAFF	TRBV5-1	NA	15	NA	TRBJ1-1
TGCGCCAGCAGCCACGGTGTCGGCACTGAAGCTTTCTTT	CASSHGVGTEAFF	TRBV4-3	few	13	NA	TRBJ1-1
TGTGCCAGCAGTTCCCTAAGATCTGGAAACACCATATATTTT	CASSSLRSGNTIYF	TRBV7-9	NA	14	NA	TRBJ1-3
TGTGCCAGCAGTTTAAGGGGTTTAGGCACAGATACGCAGTATTTT	CASSLRGLGTDTQYF	TRBV12-3/TRBV12-4	many	15	NA	TRBJ2-3
TGTGCCAGCAGCAGTGACAGGGAGGGCGAGCAGTACTTC	CASSSDREGEQYF	TRBV7-2	NA	13	NA	TRBJ2-7
TGCAGTGCTAACCTAAAAGAGACCCAGTACTTC	CSANLKETQYF	TRBV20-1	few	11	NA	TRBJ2-5
TGTGCCAGCAGCTCAGGTGGGGGTAGAACCTCCTACGAGCAGTACTTC	CASSSGGGRTSYEQYF	TRBV7-2	NA	16	NA	TRBJ2-7
TGTGCCAGCCAAAGTTCCATGTACGGCTACACCTTC	CASQSSMYGYTF	TRBV28	NA	12	NA	TRBJ1-2
TGTGCCAGCAGTGTCTCTCAGGGGTACGAGCAGTACTTC	CASSVSQGYEQYF	TRBV6-1	few	13	NA	TRBJ2-7
TGCGCCAGCAGGAGTCTTGAGGACAGGGGGAACTCTGGGGCCAACGTCCTGACTTTC	CASRSLEDRGNSGANVLTF	TRBV5-1	few	19	TRBD1	TRBJ2-6
TGTGCCAGCAGCCCCGTCGGGGGGAATGAGCAGTTCTTC	CASSPVGGNEQFF	TRBV4-2	many	13	TRBD2	TRBJ2-1
TGTGCCAGCAGCCCTACCAACAATCAGCCCCAGCATTTT	CASSPTNNQPQHF	TRBV18	many	13	NA	TRBJ1-5
TGTGCCACCAGTGATCCCAGGGAATCGGGTGAGCAGTACTTC	CATSDPRESGEQYF	TRBV24-1	NA	14	NA	TRBJ2-7
TGTGCCAGCAGCTTAGCGCAGGGAGGGCGCTATGGCTACACCTTC	CASSLAQGGRYGYTF	TRBV7-6	NA	15	NA	TRBJ1-2
TGTGCCACCAGCACCGTCGGGACGGGCTCCTACAATGAGCAGTTCTTC	CATSTVGTGSYNEQFF	TRBV15	NA	16	NA	TRBJ2-1
TGTGCCAGCAGCTTAACTACCACGCAGTATTTT	CASSLTTTQYF	TRBV7-2	many	11	NA	TRBJ2-3
TGCAGCGTTCGTGGGGGGGACCCTACCAACGAGCAGTACTTC	CSVRGGDPTNEQYF	TRBV29-1	NA	14	TRBD2	TRBJ2-7
TGTGCCAGCAGCTTAGCGGGACAGGGAGGTGAGCAGTTCTTC	CASSLAGQGGEQFF	TRBV7-2	few	14	TRBD1	TRBJ2-1
TGCGCCAGCAGTTTGGACGGTGCCACTGAAGCTTTCTTT	CASSLDGATEAFF	TRBV5-1	many	13	NA	TRBJ1-1
TGTGCCAGCAGTTACAAGGGCGAGCAGTACTTC	CASSYKGEQYF	TRBV6-5	many	11	NA	TRBJ2-7
TGTGCCAGCAGTGAGATGGGATGGCAGGGAAAGCCCCAGCATTTT	CASSEMGWQGKPQHF	TRBV2	few	15	NA	TRBJ1-5
TGTGCCAGCAGCCCAAGGGACGGGCGACAGCCTGAAGCTTTCTTT	CASSPRDGRQPEAFF	TRBV7-9	many	15	NA	TRBJ1-1
TGTGCCAGCAGCCAGTGGGGGGGTACGCAGTATTTT	CASSQWGGTQYF	TRBV7-2	NA	12	TRBD2	TRBJ2-3
TGTGCCAGCAGCTTGGACAGTAGGGATTCACCCCTCCACTTT	CASSLDSRDSPLHF	TRBV5-6	NA	14	NA	TRBJ1-6
TGCGCCAGCAGATTGACTAGCGGTAGCTCCTACAATGAGCAGTTCTTC	CASRLTSGSSYNEQFF	TRBV5-1	NA	16	TRBD2	TRBJ2-1
TGTGCCACCAGCAGAGATCTGAGCGGGAGGGGAGAGACCCAGTACTTC	CATSRDLSGRGETQYF	TRBV15	NA	16	TRBD2	TRBJ2-5
TGCGCCAGCAGCTTGAATCCTCGGACAGGGAACACTGAAGCTTTCTTT	CASSLNPRTGNTEAFF	TRBV5-1	NA	16	TRBD1	TRBJ1-1
TGTGCCAGCAGCCTTCACACAGGTCACTACAATGAGCAGTTCTTC	CASSLHTGHYNEQFF	TRBV11-1	NA	15	NA	TRBJ2-1
TGCGCCAGCACAGGGACAGGGGTTAATGAAAAACTGTTTTTT	CASTGTGVNEKLFF	TRBV10-1	NA	14	TRBD1	TRBJ1-4
TGTGCCAGCAGTGCGCTCCGGAAACTCTACGAGCAGTACTTC	CASSALRKLYEQYF	TRBV28	many	14	NA	TRBJ2-7
TGCGCCAGCAGCCAAGACACCAGGATTAATTCACCCCTCCACTTT	CASSQDTRINSPLHF	TRBV4-3	NA	15	NA	TRBJ1-6